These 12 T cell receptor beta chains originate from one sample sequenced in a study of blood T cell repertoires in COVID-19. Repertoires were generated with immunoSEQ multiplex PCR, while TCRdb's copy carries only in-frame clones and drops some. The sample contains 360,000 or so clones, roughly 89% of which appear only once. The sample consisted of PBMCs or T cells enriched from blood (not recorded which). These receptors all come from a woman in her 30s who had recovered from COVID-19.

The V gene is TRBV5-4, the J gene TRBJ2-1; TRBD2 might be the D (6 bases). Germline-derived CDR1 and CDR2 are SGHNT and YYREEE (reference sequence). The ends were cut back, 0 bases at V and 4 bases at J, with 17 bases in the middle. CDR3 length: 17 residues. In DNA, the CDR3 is TGTGCCAGCAGCTTGGCGTATGGCGGGGTCCTTTACAATGAGCAGTTCTTC. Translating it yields CASSLAYGGVLYNEQFF.

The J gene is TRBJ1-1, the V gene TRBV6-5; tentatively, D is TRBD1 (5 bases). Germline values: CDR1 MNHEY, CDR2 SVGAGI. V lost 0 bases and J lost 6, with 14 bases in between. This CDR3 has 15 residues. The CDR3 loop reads CASSYSRTSGSEAFF. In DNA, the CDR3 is TGTGCCAGCAGTTACTCGAGGACCTCAGGGTCTGAAGCTTTCTTT.

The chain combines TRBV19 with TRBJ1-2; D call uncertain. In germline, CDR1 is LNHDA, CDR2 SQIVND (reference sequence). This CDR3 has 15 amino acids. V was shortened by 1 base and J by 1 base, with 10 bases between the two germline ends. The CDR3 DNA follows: TGTGCCAGTAGTATAGCTGCCGGTGGTAACTATGGCTACACCTTC. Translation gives CASSIAAGGNYGYTF.

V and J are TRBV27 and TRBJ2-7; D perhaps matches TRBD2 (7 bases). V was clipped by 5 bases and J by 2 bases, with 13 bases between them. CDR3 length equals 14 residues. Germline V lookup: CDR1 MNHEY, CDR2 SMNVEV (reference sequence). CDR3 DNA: TGTGCCAGCAGTCTTCAGGGGAGGGCCTACGAGCAGTACTTC. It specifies CASSLQGRAYEQYF.

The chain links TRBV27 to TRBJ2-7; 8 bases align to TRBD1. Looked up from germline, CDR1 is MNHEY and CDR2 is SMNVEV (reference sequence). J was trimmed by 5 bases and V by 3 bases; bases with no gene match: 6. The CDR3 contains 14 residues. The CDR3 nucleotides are TGTGCCAGCAGTTTCGGCCGGACAGGGAACGAGCAGTACTTC. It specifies CASSFGRTGNEQYF.

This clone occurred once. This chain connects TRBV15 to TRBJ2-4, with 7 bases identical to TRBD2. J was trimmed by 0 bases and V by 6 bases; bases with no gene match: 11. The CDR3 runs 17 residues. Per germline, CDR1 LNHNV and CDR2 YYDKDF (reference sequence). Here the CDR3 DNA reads TGTGCCACCAGGCAGGGATACGGGAGGCGAGCCAAAAACATTCAGTACTTC. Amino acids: CATRQGYGRRAKNIQYF.

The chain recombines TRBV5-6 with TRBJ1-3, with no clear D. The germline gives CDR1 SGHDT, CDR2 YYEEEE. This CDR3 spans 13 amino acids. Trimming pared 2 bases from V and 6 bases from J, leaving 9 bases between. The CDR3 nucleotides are TGTGCCAGCAGCTTATTGGAGGAAAACACCATATATTTT. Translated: CASSLLEENTIYF. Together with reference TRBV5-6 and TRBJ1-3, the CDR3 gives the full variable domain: DAGVTQSPTHLIKTRGQQVTLRCSPKSGHDTVSWYQQALGQGPQFIFQYYEEEERQRGNFPDRFSGHQFPNYSSELNVNALLLGDSALYLCASSLLEENTIYFGEGSWLTVV.

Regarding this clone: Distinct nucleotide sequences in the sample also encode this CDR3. CDR3 loop: CASSSQLDTQYF. The DNA for the CDR3 is TGTGCCAGCAGCTCCCAATTAGATACGCAGTATTTT. This chain connects TRBV5-4 to TRBJ2-3; D is unresolved. The V gene lost 3 bases and the J gene lost 5 bases, with 7 bases spanning the gap. This CDR3 spans 12 amino acids. Germline V gives CDR1 SGHNT, CDR2 YYREEE (reference sequence).

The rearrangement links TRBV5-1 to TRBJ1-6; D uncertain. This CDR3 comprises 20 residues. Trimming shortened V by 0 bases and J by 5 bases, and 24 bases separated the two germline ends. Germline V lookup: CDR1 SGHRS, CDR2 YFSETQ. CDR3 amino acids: CASSLEGREDIARNNSPLHF. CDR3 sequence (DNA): TGCGCCAGCAGCTTGGAAGGACGGGAGGATATAGCAAGAAATAATTCACCCCTCCACTTT. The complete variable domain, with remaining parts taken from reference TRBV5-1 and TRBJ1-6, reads KAGVTQTPRYLIKTRGQQVTLSCSPISGHRSVSWYQQTPGQGLQFLFEYFSETQRNKGNFPGRFSGRQFSNSRSEMNVSTLELGDSALYLCASSLEGREDIARNNSPLHFGNGTRLTVT.

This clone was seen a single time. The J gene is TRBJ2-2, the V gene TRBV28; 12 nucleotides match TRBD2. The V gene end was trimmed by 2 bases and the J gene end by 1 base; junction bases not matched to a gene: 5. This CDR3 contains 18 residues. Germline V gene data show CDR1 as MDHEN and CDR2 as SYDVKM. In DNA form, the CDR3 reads TGTGCCAGCAGTTTACTCCAGGGACTAGCGGGGAACACCGGGGAGCTGTTTTTT. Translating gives CASSLLQGLAGNTGELFF.

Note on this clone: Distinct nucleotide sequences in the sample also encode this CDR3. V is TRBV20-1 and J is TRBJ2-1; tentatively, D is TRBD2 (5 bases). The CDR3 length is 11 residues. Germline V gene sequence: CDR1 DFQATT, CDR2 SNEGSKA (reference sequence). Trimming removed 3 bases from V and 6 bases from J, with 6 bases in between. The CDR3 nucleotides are TGCAGTGCTAGTCGGGGCAATGAGCAGTTCTTC. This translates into CSASRGNEQFF.

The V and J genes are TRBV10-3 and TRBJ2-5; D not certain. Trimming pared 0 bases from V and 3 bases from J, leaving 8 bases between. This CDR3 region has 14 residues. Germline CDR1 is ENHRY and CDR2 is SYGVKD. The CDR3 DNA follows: TGTGCCATCAGTGAGTCGAACAGTAAAGAGACCCAGTACTTC. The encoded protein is CAISESNSKETQYF.